This T cell receptor beta chain appears in the sequencing data of a study of blood T cell repertoires in COVID-19. Across the whole study: Whether acute or convalescent, the COVID-19 samples came from the United States, Italy and Spain. T cells, B-cell-depleted T cells, or PBMCs provided the cDNA or gDNA that served as material.

Study processing details: How many nucleated cells were present was estimated from reference gene primer amplification. Method: immunoSEQ multiplex PCR; TCRdb's copy keeps in-frame clones and lacks some. That table furnishes V, J and clone size, whereas the DNA furnished D and trimming. The sample lists 200,000 to 250,000 clones; 85% were seen once. Germline-derived CDR1 and CDR2 are SGHRS and YFSETQ. The CDR3 consists of 14 residues. The V end lost 1 base, the J end lost 5 bases, and 11 bases lay between the germline ends. Sequences were obtained from peripheral blood. The sequence came from a woman aged 55-69 years with active or convalescent COVID-19. The chain combines TRBV5-1 with TRBJ2-3; possible D gene TRBD1, 6 bases. The DNA for the CDR3 is TGCGCCAGCAGCTTGCTGGGGGCGGTAGATACGCAGTATTTT. Amino acids: CASSLLGAVDTQYF.